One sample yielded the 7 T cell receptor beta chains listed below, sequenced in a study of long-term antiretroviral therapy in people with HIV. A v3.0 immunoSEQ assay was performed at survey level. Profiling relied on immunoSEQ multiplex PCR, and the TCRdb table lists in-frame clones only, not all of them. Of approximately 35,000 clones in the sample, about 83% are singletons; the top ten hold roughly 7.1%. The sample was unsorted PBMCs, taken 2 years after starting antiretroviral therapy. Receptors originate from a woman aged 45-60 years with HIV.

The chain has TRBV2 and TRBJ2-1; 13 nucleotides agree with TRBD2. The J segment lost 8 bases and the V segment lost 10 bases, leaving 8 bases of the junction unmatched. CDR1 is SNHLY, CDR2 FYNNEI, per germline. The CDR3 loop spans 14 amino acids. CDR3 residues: CATKTSGGSHEQFF. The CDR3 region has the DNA TGTGCCACCAAGACTAGCGGGGGGAGCCATGAGCAGTTCTTC.

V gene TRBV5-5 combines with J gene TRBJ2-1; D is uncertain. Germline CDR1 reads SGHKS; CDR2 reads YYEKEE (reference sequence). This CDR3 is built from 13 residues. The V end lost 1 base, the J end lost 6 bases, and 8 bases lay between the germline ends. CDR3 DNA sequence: TGTGCCAGCAGCTTGTCCCTTCTCAATGAGCAGTTCTTC. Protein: CASSLSLLNEQFF.

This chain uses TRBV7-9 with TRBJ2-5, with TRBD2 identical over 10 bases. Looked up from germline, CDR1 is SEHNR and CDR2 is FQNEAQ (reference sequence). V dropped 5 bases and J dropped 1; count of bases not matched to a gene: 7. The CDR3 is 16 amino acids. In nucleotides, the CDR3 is TGTGCCAGCAGCCCCTGGACTAGCGGCCCCCAAGAGACCCAGTACTTC. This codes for CASSPWTSGPQETQYF.

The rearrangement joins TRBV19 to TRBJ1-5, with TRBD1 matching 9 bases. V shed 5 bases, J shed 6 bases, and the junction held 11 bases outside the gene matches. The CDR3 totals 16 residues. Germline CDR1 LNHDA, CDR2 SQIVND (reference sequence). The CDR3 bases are TGTGCCAGTAGTCAATACCCACGGACAGGGGTTCAGCCCCAGCATTTT. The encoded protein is CASSQYPRTGVQPQHF.

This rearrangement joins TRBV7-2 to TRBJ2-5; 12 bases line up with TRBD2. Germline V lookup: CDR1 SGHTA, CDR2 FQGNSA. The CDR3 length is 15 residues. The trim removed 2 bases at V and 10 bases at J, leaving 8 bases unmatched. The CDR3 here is CASSLLAGGPWDQYF. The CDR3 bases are TGTGCCAGCAGCTTACTAGCGGGGGGGCCTTGGGACCAGTACTTC.

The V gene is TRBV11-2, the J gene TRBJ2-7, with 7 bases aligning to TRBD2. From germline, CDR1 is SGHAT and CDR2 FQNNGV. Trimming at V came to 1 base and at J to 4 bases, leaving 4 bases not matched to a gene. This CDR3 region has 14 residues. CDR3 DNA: TGTGCCAGCAGCTTAGGAAGACTAGCTTACGAGCAGTACTTC. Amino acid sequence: CASSLGRLAYEQYF.

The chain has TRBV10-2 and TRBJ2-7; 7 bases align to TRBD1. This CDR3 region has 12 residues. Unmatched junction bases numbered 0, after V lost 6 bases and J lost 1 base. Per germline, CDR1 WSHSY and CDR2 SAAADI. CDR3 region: CASRDRSYEQYF. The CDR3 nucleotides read TGCGCCAGCAGGGACAGGTCCTACGAGCAGTACTTC.